This TCR beta chain was sequenced during a study of blood T cell repertoires in COVID-19. Study overall: Acute and convalescent COVID-19 specimens originated in the United States, Italy and Spain.

Study processing details: Counts of nucleated cells, estimated from reference gene primer amplification, were obtained. Profiling relied on immunoSEQ multiplex PCR, and the TCRdb table lists in-frame clones only, not all of them. Clonal size and the V and J genes are those of that table, whereas D and trimming came from the DNA. The data show roughly 250,000 clones, about four fifths seen once. Deletions cut 3 bases from V and 1 base from J, with 10 bases between. The germline V gene encodes CDR1 DFQATT and CDR2 SNEGSKA (reference sequence). The CDR3 loop spans 14 amino acids. The sequence was obtained from an older woman with active or convalescent COVID-19. The rearrangement uses TRBV20-1 and TRBJ2-1; perhaps TRBD2 as D (5 bases). Sequencing was carried out using peripheral blood. The CDR3 here is CSASHGDSYNEQFF. CDR3 DNA sequence: TGCAGTGCTAGTCACGGGGATTCCTACAATGAGCAGTTCTTC.